Listed here are 28 T cell receptor beta chains from one sample, sequenced in a study of cytomegalovirus exposure and HLA in healthy donors. Clones were sequenced by immunoSEQ multiplex PCR, and TCRdb holds only the in-frame ones, with some missing. Among 130,000 to 150,000 clones listed, around nine tenths were seen once. Sequencing was done on a sample of PBMCs. The receptor source for this set is a woman in her late teens or twenties in good health and CMV-seropositive.

The V call is TRBV6-5, the J call TRBJ2-2, with D uncertain. The CDR3 spans 12 residues. The germline V gene encodes CDR1 MNHEY and CDR2 SVGAGI. V lost 6 bases and J lost 3, with 5 bases in between. The CDR3 DNA reads TGTGCCAGCAGCCGCGACACCGGGGAGCTGTTTTTT. Translated: CASSRDTGELFF.

This clone was seen only once. V and J are TRBV4-3 and TRBJ2-1; maybe TRBD2 (6 bases). The V end lost 0 bases, the J end lost 5 bases, and 11 bases lay between the germline ends. The CDR3 runs to 15 residues. CDR1 and CDR2 from the germline V gene are LGHNA and YSLEER. CDR3 loop: CASSQERDWDNEQFF. The CDR3 nucleotides are TGCGCCAGCAGCCAAGAGAGGGACTGGGACAATGAGCAGTTCTTC.

The gene calls are TRBV28 and TRBJ2-7; 8 nucleotides align to TRBD2. Germline lookup yields CDR1 MDHEN and CDR2 SYDVKM. With 5 bases clipped from V and 5 bases from J, the junction kept 14 bases outside the gene matches. CDR3 size: 16 residues. The CDR3 region has the DNA TGTGCCAGCAGTCCTCCGGGAGCGGGAGTTTATGACGAGCAGTACTTC. It encodes CASSPPGAGVYDEQYF.

The chain has TRBV11-2 and TRBJ2-3; weak D call: TRBD1 (5 bases). Trimming pared 5 bases from V and 0 bases from J, leaving 9 bases between. Germline V gene data show CDR1 as SGHAT and CDR2 as FQNNGV. The CDR3 contains 14 residues. CDR3 DNA: TGTGCCAGCAGCCAAGACAGAAGCACAGATACGCAGTATTTT. Translating it yields CASSQDRSTDTQYF.

This clone was seen a handful of times. At one end, the junction sequence differs from germline, possibly due to a read error. The chain links TRBV2 to TRBJ2-7; TRBD2 agrees at 9 bases. Per the germline V gene, CDR1 is SNHLY and CDR2 is FYNNEI. The CDR3 consists of 11 residues. CDR3 sequence (DNA): TGTGCCAGCAGTGGGGCGGGAGGGGCAGTTTTC. Translation gives CASSGAGGAVF.

The chain recombines TRBV2 with TRBJ1-2; the match to TRBD1 covers 7 bases. The CDR3 extends over 14 amino acids. Germline trimming cut 7 bases from V and 5 bases from J; bases unmatched to any gene: 10. CDR1 and CDR2 (germline): SNHLY, FYNNEI. CDR3 in DNA: TGTGCCAGCAAACACGGACAGGCGGGTTATGGCTACACCTTC. Amino acid sequence: CASKHGQAGYGYTF.

The rearrangement uses TRBV5-1 and TRBJ2-7, with D perhaps matching TRBD2 (6 bases). V lost 4 bases and J lost 9, with 20 bases in between. Germline values: CDR1 SGHRS, CDR2 YFSETQ. The CDR3 totals 14 residues. The CDR3: CASSPSGTEWVQYF. DNA for the CDR3: TGCGCCAGCAGCCCCTCGGGGACTGAATGGGTGCAGTACTTC.

This clone showed up just once. This rearrangement joins TRBV7-9 to TRBJ2-1; D is uncertain. In germline, CDR1 is SEHNR, CDR2 FQNEAQ (reference sequence). V gave up 5 bases and J gave up 2 bases, with 25 bases separating them. CDR3 length: 19 amino acids. CDR3 nucleotide sequence: TGTGCCAGCAGCACAATGCAAGACAAACCGGCCCGTCCCTACAATGAGCAGTTCTTC. Translating gives CASSTMQDKPARPYNEQFF.

V is TRBV5-1 and J is TRBJ1-1, with a possible D match to TRBD1 (5 bases). The CDR3 sequence is 15 residues long. Trimming removed 6 bases at V and 1 base at J, with 16 bases between. The germline CDR1 and CDR2 sequences are SGHRS and YFSETQ. The CDR3 DNA sequence: TGCGCCAGCACCCAGGGTTGGGGTTCGAACACTGAAGCTTTCTTT. Encoded protein: CASTQGWGSNTEAFF.

CDR3 sequence: CASSEGGPKNIQYF. The CDR3 DNA is TGCGCCAGCAGTGAAGGGGGACCCAAAAACATTCAGTACTTC. V gene TRBV10-1 combines with J gene TRBJ2-4; TRBD1 is a possible D gene (6 bases). The CDR3 is 14 amino acids. CDR1 is WNHNN, CDR2 SYGVQD, per germline (reference sequence). Between the trimmed V and J ends, which lost 3 bases and 2 bases, there was a span of 8 bases.

The chain combines TRBV7-2 with TRBJ2-7, with TRBD1 identical over 12 bases. J gave up 7 bases and V 1 base, and 8 bases lay outside the gene matches. Germline lookup yields CDR1 SGHTA and CDR2 FQGNSA. CDR3 length: 16 amino acids. CDR3 amino acids: CASSLGAGTGGREQYF. The CDR3 DNA reads TGTGCCAGCAGCTTAGGGGCCGGGACAGGGGGCAGGGAGCAGTACTTC. Variable domain in full (rest from reference TRBV7-2 and TRBJ2-7): GAGVSQSPSNKVTEKGKDVELRCDPISGHTALYWYRQSLGQGLEFLIYFQGNSAPDKSGLPSDRFSAERTGGSVSTLTIQRTQQEDSAVYLCASSLGAGTGGREQYFGPGTRLTVT.

V is TRBV28 and J is TRBJ2-2, with a tentative D call TRBD2 (5 bases). This CDR3 contains 13 residues. Per the germline V gene, CDR1 is MDHEN and CDR2 is SYDVKM. The ends were cut back, 2 bases at V and 5 bases at J, with 6 bases in the middle. CDR3 amino acids: CASSLPGTGELFF. CDR3 in DNA: TGTGCCAGCAGTTTACCGGGAACCGGGGAGCTGTTTTTT. Using reference TRBV28 and TRBJ2-2 for the parts outside the CDR3, the full variable domain is DVKVTQSSRYLVKRTGEKVFLECVQDMDHENMFWYRQDPGLGLRLIYFSYDVKMKEKGDIPEGYSVSREKKERFSLILESASTNQTSMYLCASSLPGTGELFFGEGSRLTVL.

The J gene is TRBJ1-2, the V gene TRBV19; possibly TRBD1 for D (6 bases). Trimming stripped 4 bases from V and 2 bases from J, with 14 bases between. The CDR3 loop spans 15 amino acids. CDR1 and CDR2 from the germline V gene are LNHDA and SQIVND (reference sequence). In DNA, the CDR3 is TGTGCCAGTAGTAGGACCCCCGGGACAAACTATGGCTACACCTTC. This gives the protein CASSRTPGTNYGYTF. The full variable domain, its missing parts supplied by reference TRBV19 and TRBJ1-2, is DGGITQSPKYLFRKEGQNVTLSCEQNLNHDAMYWYRQDPGQGLRLIYYSQIVNDFQKGDIAEGYSVSREKKESFPLTVTSAQKNPTAFYLCASSRTPGTNYGYTFGSGTRLTVV.

The gene calls are TRBV11-3 and TRBJ2-7; perhaps TRBD1 as D (6 bases). Looked up from germline, CDR1 is SGHNT and CDR2 is YENEEA. The CDR3 contains 15 residues. Trimming took off 1 base at V and 6 bases at J, with 16 bases between the two ends. Here the CDR3 reads CASSLASQQGSEQYF. CDR3 sequence (DNA): TGTGCCAGCAGCTTAGCCTCACAACAGGGAAGCGAGCAGTACTTC.

The chain is built from TRBV28 and TRBJ2-7, with 14 nucleotides matching TRBD2. Germline assignment: CDR1 MDHEN and CDR2 SYDVKM. CDR3 size: 16 residues. Unmatched junction bases numbered 10, after V lost 5 bases and J lost 7 bases. This CDR3 reads CASSPEGLAGAREQYF. DNA of the CDR3: TGTGCCAGCAGTCCAGAGGGACTAGCGGGAGCTCGAGAGCAGTACTTC.

The chain is built from TRBV19 and TRBJ1-2, with 8 positions matching TRBD1. Germline V gives CDR1 LNHDA, CDR2 SQIVND (reference sequence). This CDR3 has 15 residues. J was trimmed by 4 bases and V by 6 bases; bases with no gene match: 10. This CDR3 is CASRRLGQGAYGYTF. CDR3 DNA sequence: TGTGCCAGTAGGAGACTCGGACAGGGAGCCTATGGCTACACCTTC.

The chain employs TRBV2 and TRBJ2-7; 7 bases fit TRBD2. Germline V gives CDR1 SNHLY, CDR2 FYNNEI. Trimming cost V 6 bases and J 0 bases; bases outside gene matches: 11. This CDR3 is 16 amino acids long. The CDR3 DNA follows: TGTGCCAGCAGGTTCCTTACTAGCGACTTCTCCTACGAGCAGTACTTC. Translated, it gives CASRFLTSDFSYEQYF.

The rearrangement links TRBV7-8 to TRBJ1-1, with D possibly matching TRBD1 (6 bases). This CDR3 has 12 amino acids. The germline gives CDR1 SGHVS, CDR2 FQNEAQ. Trimming pared 1 base from V and 10 bases from J, leaving 10 bases between. The CDR3 nucleotides are TGTGCCAGCAGCTTAGAGGCAGGGGCAGCTTTCTTT. Translating it yields CASSLEAGAAFF.

The chain combines TRBV28 with TRBJ1-1; 9 nucleotides match TRBD1. J lost 3 bases, V lost 7 bases, and 6 bases had no gene match. Germline loops: CDR1 MDHEN, CDR2 SYDVKM. The CDR3 covers 14 residues. CDR3: CASIGTGIDTEAFF. The CDR3 nucleotides read TGTGCCAGCATCGGGACAGGGATTGACACTGAAGCTTTCTTT.

This chain connects TRBV5-4 to TRBJ2-5; 10 nucleotides match TRBD2. Germline CDR1 SGHNT, CDR2 YYREEE (reference sequence). V shed 4 bases, J shed 4 bases, and the junction held 13 bases outside the gene matches. The CDR3 loop spans 17 amino acids. CDR3 sequence: CASSGYSAGGPGETQYF. CDR3 nucleotides: TGTGCCAGCAGCGGCTACTCAGCGGGAGGGCCGGGAGAGACCCAGTACTTC.

The rearrangement joins TRBV5-1 to TRBJ1-1, with 9 bases identical to TRBD1. Germline CDR1 and CDR2: SGHRS and YFSETQ. The CDR3 contains 15 residues. The J segment lost 6 bases and the V segment lost 4 bases, leaving 10 bases of the junction unmatched. The CDR3 reads CASSHPGQGFAEAFF. For the CDR3, the DNA is TGCGCCAGCAGCCATCCAGGACAGGGGTTCGCTGAAGCTTTCTTT.

The CDR3 region is CASSLAAGTSGNYYEQYF. As DNA, the CDR3 is TGTGCCAGCAGCTTAGCCGCCGGGACTAGCGGAAATTACTACGAGCAGTACTTC. The chain links TRBV7-2 to TRBJ2-7, with TRBD2 matching 11 bases. J was trimmed by 3 bases and V by 0 bases; bases with no gene match: 10. Looked up from germline, CDR1 is SGHTA and CDR2 is FQGNSA. This CDR3 has 18 amino acids.

V and J are TRBV5-1 and TRBJ2-2; 10 bases are shared with TRBD2. The V gene's germline CDR1 is SGHRS and CDR2 YFSETQ. CDR3 length equals 16 residues. Germline trimming cut 0 bases from V and 7 bases from J; bases unmatched to any gene: 6. The CDR3 coding sequence is TGCGCCAGCAGCTTGGTTCTAGCGGGAGCAGGCGGGGAGCTGTTTTTT. Protein sequence: CASSLVLAGAGGELFF.

The rearrangement links TRBV6-5 to TRBJ2-1, with a possible D match to TRBD2 (5 bases). Germline V gene sequence: CDR1 MNHEY, CDR2 SVGAGI. The CDR3 consists of 14 residues. V lost 2 bases to trimming and J lost 8 bases, with 13 bases between them. The CDR3 DNA reads TGTGCCAGCAGTTACGAGGGAGAGGGCTATGAGCAGTTCTTC. Protein product: CASSYEGEGYEQFF.

The rearrangement uses TRBV27 and TRBJ2-7, with 7 bases lining up with TRBD1. CDR3 length: 13 residues. Germline V CDR1 and CDR2: MNHEY, SMNVEV (reference sequence). The DNA for the CDR3 is TGTGCAAGCGGTGTACAGGGGACCCACGAGCAGTACTTC. Protein: CASGVQGTHEQYF.

The V call is TRBV13, the J call TRBJ2-3; D is undetermined. Germline V lookup: CDR1 PRHDT, CDR2 FYEKMQ (reference sequence). The CDR3 extends over 14 amino acids. Trimming took 1 base from V and 0 from J, leaving 5 bases between them. The CDR3 sequence: CASSLVGSTDTQYF. DNA of the CDR3: TGTGCCAGCAGCTTAGTGGGCAGCACAGATACGCAGTATTTT.

The chain links TRBV28 to TRBJ2-4, with a possible D match to TRBD2 (6 bases). V lost 4 bases to trimming and J lost 10 bases, with 17 bases between them. This CDR3 is built from 14 residues. Per the germline V gene, CDR1 is MDHEN and CDR2 is SYDVKM. The CDR3, as DNA: TGTGCCAGCAGTTCCGATCCGACCCGGGGGATTCAGTACTTC. This codes for CASSSDPTRGIQYF.

This chain joins TRBV5-6 and TRBJ2-3, with D unclear. The CDR3 spans 14 residues. Trimming took off 0 bases at V and 4 bases at J, with 9 bases between the two ends. Germline V gene data show CDR1 as SGHDT and CDR2 as YYEEEE. The CDR3 here is CASSLEVASDTQYF. Here the CDR3 DNA reads TGTGCCAGCAGCTTGGAGGTAGCTTCAGATACGCAGTATTTT.